This TCR beta chain was documented in a study of CD8 T cells in Susac syndrome. Study-wide results and caveats: Regarding the TCR sequencing and HLA analysis, the study admitted that a relatively small number of individuals were involved. Peak Susac CD8+ clonal expansion was seen in TEMRA cells and active patients.

Note on this clonotype: Its specificity is not known.

The CDR3 is made up of 13 amino acids. Germline CDR1 SGHAT, CDR2 FQNNGV. Deletions cut 4 bases from V and 5 bases from J, with 9 bases between. The authors carried out high-throughput sequencing of TCR beta. They applied it to CD8+ and CD4+ T cells obtained from blood. TEMRA cells were FACS-enriched, with CD8+ and CD4+ T cells isolated negatively. An input of about 0.5 to 1 ug of RNA was subjected to reverse transcription using random hexamers. TCRdb used MiXCR to reprocess the immunoSEQ multiplex PCR reads, holding one entry per CDR3 protein. The data show around 110,000 distinct CDR3 sequences, just under 95% seen once.

The chain uses TRBV11-2 and TRBJ1-5, with a possible D match to TRBD1 (5 bases). The sequence came from a human donor with Susac syndrome. Specimen: CD8+ T cells from PBMCs. This chain's CDR3 is CASSSGAYQPQHF. CDR3 in DNA: TGTGCCAGCAGCTCCGGGGCGTATCAGCCCCAGCATTTT.